This T cell receptor beta chain is drawn from a study of post-analysis software for immune sequencing data. Study-level points and caveats: Relative to controls, patients with multiple sclerosis showed significantly lower normalized Chao1 diversity. Roughly five TRBV segments, including TRBV5-6, TRBV5-1 and TRBV20-1, were more frequent in patients than controls.

Unique-molecular-identifier-tagged TCR beta cDNA libraries were used. MiXCR, applied by TCRdb to the PCR reads, yields one record per CDR3 protein. The sample holds roughly 430,000 distinct CDR3 sequences; roughly 38% are singletons and the top ten take 6% to 9%. The germline gives CDR1 SEHNR, CDR2 FQNEAQ (reference sequence). This CDR3 has 14 amino acids. The V and J ends lost 4 bases and 7 bases respectively, with 16 bases between them. This clonotype appeared a few times. The antigen remains undetermined. This TCR came from a girl aged 2-15 years with multiple sclerosis. The sequenced material came from blood. The chain links TRBV7-9 to TRBJ2-5; tentative D call: TRBD1 (5 bases). The chain's CDR3 is CASSSQGLRGTQYF. The CDR3 nucleotides read TGTGCCAGCAGCTCGCAGGGTCTAAGGGGGACCCAGTACTTC.